The 19 T cell receptor beta chains reported below all come from one sample, sequenced in a study of shared clonotypes between healthy human individuals. The repertoire was sequenced with immunoSEQ multiplex PCR; TCRdb's copy has only in-frame clones and lacks some. The data hold about 980,000 clones, with over 75% observed a single time. The sequenced sample was memory CD4+ T cells sorted from blood. Subset: CD45RA-negative fraction. These receptors all stem from a man aged 18 to 29 in good health.

The rearrangement uses TRBV13 and TRBJ1-4; D not resolved. Germline assignment: CDR1 PRHDT and CDR2 FYEKMQ (reference sequence). Trimming cost V 5 bases and J 6 bases, with 16 bases left between them. This CDR3 comprises 15 residues. The CDR3, as DNA: TGTGCCAGCAGCATCAGCCGGCTGAGGGATGAAAAACTGTTTTTT. As protein: CASSISRLRDEKLFF.

To note about this clone: The same CDR3 is also encoded by other DNA sequences in this sample. The chain couples TRBV18 to TRBJ2-5; TRBD2 might be the D (6 bases). This CDR3 is 12 amino acids long. The germline V gene encodes CDR1 KGHSH and CDR2 LQKENI. V lost 2 bases, J lost 5 bases, and 6 bases lay in between. Here the CDR3 reads CASSPSGETQYF. The CDR3 bases are TGTGCCAGCTCACCAAGCGGGGAGACCCAGTACTTC.

V is TRBV28 and J is TRBJ2-7; D gene ambiguous. CDR1 MDHEN and CDR2 SYDVKM come from the germline V gene. The germline V and J ends were trimmed by 2 bases and 3 bases, with 8 bases remaining between them. The CDR3 consists of 13 residues. CDR3 nucleotides: TGTGCCAGCAGTTTACTGGATCGCTACGAGCAGTACTTC. It encodes CASSLLDRYEQYF.

The table lists this clone with a few counts. The CDR3 here is CASRGPTGGSYNEQFF. DNA of the CDR3: TGTGCCAGTCGGGGCCCTACAGGGGGCTCCTACAATGAGCAGTTCTTC. V is TRBV19 and J is TRBJ2-1; 8 bases are shared with TRBD1. The V segment lost 8 bases and the J segment 0 bases; nucleotides outside the gene matches: 9. The CDR3 totals 16 residues. In germline, CDR1 is LNHDA, CDR2 SQIVND (reference sequence).

The gene calls are TRBV2 and TRBJ2-6, with 7 bases matching TRBD2. CDR1 is SNHLY and CDR2 is FYNNEI in the germline V gene. The CDR3 is 20 residues long. The V segment lost 7 bases and the J segment 0 bases; nucleotides outside the gene matches: 18. CDR3 bases: TGTGCCAGCATCGGAAAGCCGGGGAGGGACTCCATCTCTGGGGCCAACGTCCTGACTTTC. It codes for CASIGKPGRDSISGANVLTF. Looking up the rest from reference TRBV2 and TRBJ2-6 gives the full variable domain: EPEVTQTPSHQVTQMGQEVILRCVPISNHLYFYWYRQILGQKVEFLVSFYNNEISEKSEIFDDQFSVERPDGSNFTLKIRSTKLEDSAMYFCASIGKPGRDSISGANVLTFGAGSRLTVL.

The chain combines TRBV4-2 with TRBJ1-5; a possible D gene is TRBD1 (6 bases). The CDR3 length is 17 residues. V shed 0 bases and J shed 6 bases, with 18 bases lying between them. Germline V gene lookup returns CDR1 LGHNA and CDR2 YNFKEQ. For the CDR3, the DNA is TGTGCCAGCAGCCAAGAATTGTTCAGGGGCGCGACTCAGCCCCAGCATTTT. As protein: CASSQELFRGATQPQHF.

This rearrangement joins TRBV10-3 to TRBJ2-3, with D possibly matching TRBD2 (6 bases). V was cut by 4 bases and J by 4 bases, with 12 bases left in between. Germline values: CDR1 ENHRY, CDR2 SYGVKD. The CDR3 runs to 14 residues. CDR3 residues: CAISATSMADTQYF. The CDR3 DNA follows: TGTGCCATCAGTGCGACTAGTATGGCAGATACGCAGTATTTT.

The gene calls are TRBV6-6 and TRBJ2-7; 7 positions agree with TRBD1. Germline V gives CDR1 MNHNY, CDR2 SVGAGI (reference sequence). There are 14 residues in the CDR3. J was trimmed by 4 bases and V by 4 bases; bases with no gene match: 7. DNA for the CDR3: TGTGCCAGCAGTTTCCCGGGACAGAGTTACGAGCAGTACTTC. Translating it yields CASSFPGQSYEQYF.

The rearrangement joins TRBV11-2 to TRBJ2-7; 9 nucleotides agree with TRBD1. From germline, CDR1 is SGHAT and CDR2 FQNNGV. Losses at the gene ends were 0 bases for V and 2 bases for J; bases not matched to a gene: 5. The CDR3 is 16 residues long. The CDR3 DNA reads TGTGCCAGCAGCTTAGATCGAGGACAGGGGACCTACGAGCAGTACTTC. Translating gives CASSLDRGQGTYEQYF.

The chain recombines TRBV11-2 with TRBJ2-6, with no clear D. The germline V and J ends were trimmed by 2 bases and 0 bases, with 5 bases remaining between them. The CDR3 has 15 residues. Germline CDR1 and CDR2: SGHAT and FQNNGV. The CDR3 loop reads CASSLTDSGANVLTF. The CDR3 coding sequence is TGTGCCAGCAGCTTAACAGACTCTGGGGCCAACGTCCTGACTTTC.

The table lists this clone with a few counts. The chain is built from TRBV19 and TRBJ2-7; D not resolved. The CDR3 loop spans 13 amino acids. The V gene lost 3 bases and the J gene lost 0 bases, with 6 bases spanning the gap. Germline CDR1 reads LNHDA; CDR2 reads SQIVND (reference sequence). This CDR3 is CASSMRGSYEQYF. In nucleotides, the CDR3 is TGTGCCAGTAGTATGAGAGGCTCCTACGAGCAGTACTTC. The complete variable domain, with remaining parts taken from reference TRBV19 and TRBJ2-7, reads DGGITQSPKYLFRKEGQNVTLSCEQNLNHDAMYWYRQDPGQGLRLIYYSQIVNDFQKGDIAEGYSVSREKKESFPLTVTSAQKNPTAFYLCASSMRGSYEQYFGPGTRLTVT.

At least ten counts were recorded for this clone. The chain joins TRBV19 to TRBJ2-7, with 8 nucleotides matching TRBD2. V was clipped by 4 bases and J by 2 bases; unmatched bases: 4. Germline lookup yields CDR1 LNHDA and CDR2 SQIVND (reference sequence). This CDR3 spans 14 amino acids. The chain's CDR3 is CASSKQAGAYEQYF. CDR3 bases: TGTGCCAGTAGTAAACAAGCGGGGGCCTACGAGCAGTACTTC.

The gene calls are TRBV9 and TRBJ2-1; no clear D gene. The V end was cut by 4 bases, the J end by 0 bases, with 8 bases between. Per the germline V gene, CDR1 is SGDLS and CDR2 is YYNGEE. The CDR3 is made up of 14 amino acids. DNA of the CDR3: TGTGCCAGCAGCCGATGGGACTCCTACAATGAGCAGTTCTTC. Translation: CASSRWDSYNEQFF.

The chain joins TRBV27 to TRBJ2-2; 9 bases map to TRBD1. The V gene's germline CDR1 is MNHEY and CDR2 SMNVEV (reference sequence). V trimming: 6 bases; J trimming: 1 base; junction bases outside the gene matches: 9. This CDR3 has 17 amino acids. CDR3 in amino acids: CASSLGTGQGNTGELFF. The CDR3 bases are TGTGCCAGCAGCCTAGGGACGGGACAGGGGAACACCGGGGAGCTGTTTTTT.

The CDR3 is CAWSVMGQGAPTF. CDR3 DNA: TGTGCCTGGAGTGTTATGGGACAGGGGGCGCCCACCTTC. V and J are TRBV30 and TRBJ1-2, with TRBD1 matching over 12 bases. The CDR3 covers 13 residues. The V and J ends lost 0 bases and 13 bases, in that order; junction bases with no gene match: 6. From germline, CDR1 is GTSNPN and CDR2 SVGIG (reference sequence).

In this sample, this clone turned up a few times. The chain joins TRBV13 to TRBJ2-7; D is undetermined. The germline gives CDR1 PRHDT, CDR2 FYEKMQ (reference sequence). This CDR3 contains 12 residues. The ends were cut back, 5 bases at V and 5 bases at J, with 10 bases in the middle. The CDR3 DNA reads as TGTGCCAGCAGCGCACTAAGGGACGAGCAGTACTTC. This codes for CASSALRDEQYF.

Note on this clone: This sample also contains other DNA sequences that code for the same CDR3. This rearrangement joins TRBV5-1 to TRBJ2-7; no reliable D call. CDR3 length equals 13 residues. From germline, CDR1 is SGHRS and CDR2 YFSETQ. The germline V and J ends were trimmed by 0 bases and 3 bases, with 7 bases remaining between them. For the CDR3, the DNA is TGCGCCAGCAGCTTGGATTCTGGCTACGAGCAGTACTTC. As protein: CASSLDSGYEQYF.

Only one count was recorded for this clone. The chain has TRBV7-2 and TRBJ1-2, with unresolved D. Trimming removed 1 base from V and 8 bases from J, with 17 bases in between. The CDR3 covers 15 residues. Germline V lookup: CDR1 SGHTA, CDR2 FQGNSA. CDR3 in DNA: TGTGCCAGCAGCTTAGACTTTACTCGGGGTGGCGGCTACACCTTC. It yields the protein CASSLDFTRGGGYTF.

The chain couples TRBV25-1 to TRBJ1-5; TRBD1 aligns across 9 bases. This CDR3 is built from 16 residues. V shed 0 bases, J shed 8 bases, and the junction held 8 bases outside the gene matches. The germline V gene encodes CDR1 MGHDK and CDR2 SYGVNS. The CDR3 region has the DNA TGTGCCAGCAGTGAATATGGGACAGGGATGGAGAAGCCCCAGCATTTT. Its protein is CASSEYGTGMEKPQHF.